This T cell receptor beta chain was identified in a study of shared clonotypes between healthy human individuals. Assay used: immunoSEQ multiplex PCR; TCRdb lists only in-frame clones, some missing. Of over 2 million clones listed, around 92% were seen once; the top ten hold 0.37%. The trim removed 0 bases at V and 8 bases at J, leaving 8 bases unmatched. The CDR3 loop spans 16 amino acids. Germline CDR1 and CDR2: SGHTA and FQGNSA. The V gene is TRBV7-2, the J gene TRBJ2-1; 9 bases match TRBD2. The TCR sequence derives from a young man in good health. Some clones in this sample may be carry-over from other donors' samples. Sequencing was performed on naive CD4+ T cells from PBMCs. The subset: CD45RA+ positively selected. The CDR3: CASSLAREGGSDEQFF. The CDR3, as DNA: TGTGCCAGCAGCTTAGCGCGGGAGGGGGGTTCGGATGAGCAGTTCTTC.